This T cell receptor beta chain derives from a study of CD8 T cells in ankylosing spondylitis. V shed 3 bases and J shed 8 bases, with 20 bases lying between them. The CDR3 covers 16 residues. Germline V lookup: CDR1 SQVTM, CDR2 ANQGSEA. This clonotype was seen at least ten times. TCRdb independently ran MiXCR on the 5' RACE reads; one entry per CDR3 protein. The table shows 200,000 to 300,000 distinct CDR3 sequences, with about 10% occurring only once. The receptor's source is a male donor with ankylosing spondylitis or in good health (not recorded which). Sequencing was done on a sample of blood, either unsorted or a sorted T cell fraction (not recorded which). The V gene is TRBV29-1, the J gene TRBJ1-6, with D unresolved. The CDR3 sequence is CSVDWFLKALYSPLHF. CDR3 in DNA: TGCAGCGTTGATTGGTTCTTAAAGGCCTTGTATTCACCCCTCCACTTT. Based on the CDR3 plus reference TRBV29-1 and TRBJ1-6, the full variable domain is SAVISQKPSRDICQRGTSLTIQCQVDSQVTMMFWYRQQPGQSLTLIATANQGSEATYESGFVIDKFPISRPNLTFSTLTVSNMSPEDSSIYLCSVDWFLKALYSPLHFGNGTRLTVT.